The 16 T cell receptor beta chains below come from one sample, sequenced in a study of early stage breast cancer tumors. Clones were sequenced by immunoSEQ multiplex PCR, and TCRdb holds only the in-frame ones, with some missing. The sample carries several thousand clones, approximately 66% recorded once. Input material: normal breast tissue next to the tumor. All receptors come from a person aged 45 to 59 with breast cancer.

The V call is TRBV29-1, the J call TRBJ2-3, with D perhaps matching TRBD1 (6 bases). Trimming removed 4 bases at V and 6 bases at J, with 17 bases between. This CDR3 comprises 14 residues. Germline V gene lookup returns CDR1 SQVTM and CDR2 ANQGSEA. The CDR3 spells CSVGYTGRWDTQYF. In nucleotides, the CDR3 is TGCAGCGTTGGATATACAGGGCGATGGGATACGCAGTATTTT.

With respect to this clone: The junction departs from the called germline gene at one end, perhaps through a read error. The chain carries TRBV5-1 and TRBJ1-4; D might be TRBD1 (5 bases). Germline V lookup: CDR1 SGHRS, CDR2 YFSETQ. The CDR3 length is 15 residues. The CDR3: CASRETTAPKEKLFF. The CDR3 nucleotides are TGCGCCAGCAGGGAGACGACAGCCCCTAAGGAAAAACTGTTTTTT. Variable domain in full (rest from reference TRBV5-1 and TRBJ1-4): KAGVTQTPRYLIKTRGQQVTLSCSPISGHRSVSWYQQTPGQGLQFLFEYFSETQRNKGNFPGRFSGRQFSNSRSEMNVSTLELGDSALYLCASRETTAPKEKLFFGSGTQLSVL.

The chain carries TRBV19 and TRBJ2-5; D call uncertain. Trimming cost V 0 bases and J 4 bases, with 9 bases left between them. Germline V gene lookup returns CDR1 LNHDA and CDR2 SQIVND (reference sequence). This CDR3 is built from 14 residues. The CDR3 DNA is TGTGCCAGTAGTATAGATCGAGCAGCAGAGACCCAGTACTTC. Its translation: CASSIDRAAETQYF.

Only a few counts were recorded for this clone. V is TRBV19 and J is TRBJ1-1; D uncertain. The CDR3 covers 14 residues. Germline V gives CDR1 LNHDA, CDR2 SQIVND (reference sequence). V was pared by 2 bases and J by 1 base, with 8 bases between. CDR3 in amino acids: CASSIPGSNTEAFF. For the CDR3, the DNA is TGTGCCAGTAGTATACCAGGCTCGAACACTGAAGCTTTCTTT.

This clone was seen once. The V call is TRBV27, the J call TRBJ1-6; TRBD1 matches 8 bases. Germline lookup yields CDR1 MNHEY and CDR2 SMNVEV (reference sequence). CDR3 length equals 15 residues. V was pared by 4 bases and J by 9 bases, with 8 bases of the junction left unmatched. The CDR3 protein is CASSSQGQAGSPLHF. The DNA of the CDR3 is TGTGCCAGCAGTTCCCAGGGACAGGCGGGTTCACCCCTCCACTTT.

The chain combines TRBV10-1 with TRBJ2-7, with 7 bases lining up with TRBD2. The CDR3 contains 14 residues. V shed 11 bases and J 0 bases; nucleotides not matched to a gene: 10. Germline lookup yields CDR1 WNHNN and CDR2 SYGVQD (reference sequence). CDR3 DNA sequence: TGCGCCGGAGTCCTGAGCGGGATCTCCTACGAGCAGTACTTC. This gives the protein CAGVLSGISYEQYF.

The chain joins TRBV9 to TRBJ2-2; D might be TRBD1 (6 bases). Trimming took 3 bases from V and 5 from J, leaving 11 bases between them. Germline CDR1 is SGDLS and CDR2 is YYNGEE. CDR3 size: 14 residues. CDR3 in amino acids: CASSGGGWTGELFF. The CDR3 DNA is TGTGCCAGCAGCGGAGGGGGATGGACCGGGGAGCTGTTTTTT.

Written as DNA, the CDR3 is TGTGCCATCAGTGGGGGCTCAGCCGGGGAGCTGTTTTTT. Amino acids: CAISGGSAGELFF. The chain combines TRBV10-3 with TRBJ2-2; tentative D call: TRBD1 (5 bases). V lost 4 bases and J lost 6, with 9 bases in between. This CDR3 contains 13 residues. Per the germline V gene, CDR1 is ENHRY and CDR2 is SYGVKD.

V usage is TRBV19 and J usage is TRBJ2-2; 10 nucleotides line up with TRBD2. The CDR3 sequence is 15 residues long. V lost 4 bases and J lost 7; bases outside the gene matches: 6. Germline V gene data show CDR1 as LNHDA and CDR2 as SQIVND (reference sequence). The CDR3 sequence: CASSKREGLVGELFF. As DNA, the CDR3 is TGTGCCAGTAGTAAGCGGGAGGGCCTGGTCGGGGAGCTGTTTTTT.

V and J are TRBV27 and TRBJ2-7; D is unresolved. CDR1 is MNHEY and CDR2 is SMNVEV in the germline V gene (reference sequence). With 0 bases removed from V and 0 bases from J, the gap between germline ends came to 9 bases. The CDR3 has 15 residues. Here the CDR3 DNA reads TGTGCCAGCAGTTTATCGTCGGCAGCCTCCTACGAGCAGTACTTC. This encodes CASSLSSAASYEQYF.

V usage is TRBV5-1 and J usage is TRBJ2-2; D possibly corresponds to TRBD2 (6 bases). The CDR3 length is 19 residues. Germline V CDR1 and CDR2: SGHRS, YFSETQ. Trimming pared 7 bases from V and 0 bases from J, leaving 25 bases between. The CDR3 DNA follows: TGCGCCAGCTCCCCTGGAGGGGCGACCTTCCGAACGAACACCGGGGAGCTGTTTTTT. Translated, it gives CASSPGGATFRTNTGELFF.

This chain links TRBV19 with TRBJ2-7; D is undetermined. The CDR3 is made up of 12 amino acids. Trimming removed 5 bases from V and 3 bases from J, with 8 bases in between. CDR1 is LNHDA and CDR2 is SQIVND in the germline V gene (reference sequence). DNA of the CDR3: TGTGCCAGTAGTGTACCGGACTACGAGCAGTACTTC. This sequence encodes CASSVPDYEQYF.

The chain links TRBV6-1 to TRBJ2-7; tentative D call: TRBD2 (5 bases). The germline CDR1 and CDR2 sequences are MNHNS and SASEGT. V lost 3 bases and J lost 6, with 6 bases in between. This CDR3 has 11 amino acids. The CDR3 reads CASSEGAEQYF. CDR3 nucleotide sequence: TGTGCCAGCAGTGAGGGAGCCGAGCAGTACTTC.

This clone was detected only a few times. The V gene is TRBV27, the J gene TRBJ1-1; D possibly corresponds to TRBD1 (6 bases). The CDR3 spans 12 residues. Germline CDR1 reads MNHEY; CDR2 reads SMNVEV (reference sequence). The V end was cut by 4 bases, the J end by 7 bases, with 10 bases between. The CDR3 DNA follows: TGTGCCAGCAGTTCGGGGGGGCGTGAAGCTTTCTTT. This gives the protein CASSSGGREAFF.

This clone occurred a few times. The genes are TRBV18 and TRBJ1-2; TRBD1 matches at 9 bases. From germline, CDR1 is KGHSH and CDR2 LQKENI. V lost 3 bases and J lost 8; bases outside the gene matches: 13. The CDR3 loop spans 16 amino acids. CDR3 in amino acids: CASSPRPGQGKKGYTF. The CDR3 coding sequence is TGTGCCAGCTCACCCCGACCGGGACAGGGCAAGAAAGGCTACACCTTC.

This CDR3 is CASSPPKGGTNEKLFF. The DNA for the CDR3 is TGCGCCAGCAGCCCACCCAAGGGTGGGACTAATGAAAAACTGTTTTTT. The chain employs TRBV5-1 and TRBJ1-4; D not resolved. The CDR3 length is 16 residues. Germline CDR1 and CDR2: SGHRS and YFSETQ. V lost 4 bases to trimming and J lost 2 bases, with 15 bases between them.